The sequence of this T cell receptor beta chain was determined in a study of shared clonotypes between healthy human individuals. 150 to 250 ng DNA, tens of thousands of T cell genomes, went into each sorted-subset replicate PCR. This table comes from immunoSEQ multiplex PCR, and its TCRdb copy is limited to in-frame clones, with some not included. The sample has a few million clones, around nine tenths seen once; the top ten hold over 0.12%. Everyone who donated was a Caucasian adult who lived in Nashville, Tennessee. As regards this clone: Its specificity is unknown. This CDR3 is also generated by other DNA sequences in the sample.

General study points: Sharing across four donors was highest in naive CD4 (roughly 5%) and lowest in memory CD8 (roughly 0.4%).

V lost 8 bases, J lost 3 bases, and 3 bases lay in between. The CDR3 spans 10 residues. CDR1 and CDR2 (germline): SEHNR, FQNEAQ (reference sequence). The chain combines TRBV7-9 with TRBJ2-3; no firm D call. Input material: naive CD4+ T cells sorted from blood. Described subset: CD45RA+ positively selected. The TCR was taken from a man aged 18 to 35 in good health. Here the CDR3 DNA reads TGTGCCAGCGGGACAGATACGCAGTATTTT. Translated, it gives CASGTDTQYF.